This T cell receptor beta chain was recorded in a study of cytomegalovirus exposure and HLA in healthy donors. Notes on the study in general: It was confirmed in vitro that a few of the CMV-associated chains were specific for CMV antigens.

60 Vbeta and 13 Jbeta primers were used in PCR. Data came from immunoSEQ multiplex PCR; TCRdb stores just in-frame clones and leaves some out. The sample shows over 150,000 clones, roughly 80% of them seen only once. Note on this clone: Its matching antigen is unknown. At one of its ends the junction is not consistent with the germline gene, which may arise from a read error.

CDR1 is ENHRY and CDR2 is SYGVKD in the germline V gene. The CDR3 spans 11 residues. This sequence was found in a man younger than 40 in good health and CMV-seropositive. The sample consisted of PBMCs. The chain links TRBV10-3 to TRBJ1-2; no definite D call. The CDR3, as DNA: TGTGCCAGCGGTTTCGACTACGGCTACACCTTC. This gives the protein CASGFDYGYTF.